The clone carrying this T cell receptor (beta chain) was recorded a few times. Its antigen is not identified. The authors reverse transcribed all of the isolated RNA, so sequencing captured expressed TCRB transcripts. TCRdb's table, derived via immunoSEQ multiplex PCR, lists solely in-frame clones and lacks some. The sample yields roughly 220,000 clones, 16% seen once. These data originate in a study of beta chain features in type 1 diabetes. Findings and caveats of the study: Among patients with Type 1 diabetes, TCRB CDR3s were moderately but significantly shorter in every one of the four CD4+ subsets.

Germline CDR1 reads SQVTM; CDR2 reads ANQGSEA. V shed 4 bases, J shed 5 bases, and the junction held 4 bases outside the gene matches. This CDR3 is 13 amino acids long. The chain has TRBV29-1 and TRBJ2-5, with 10 bases that match TRBD1. This receptor was obtained from a man aged 25 to 40 with type 1 diabetes. The specimen was naive CD4+ T cells from blood. The CDR3 coding sequence is TGCAGCGTTGGTCCGGGACAGGGGGAGACCCAGTACTTC. This sequence encodes CSVGPGQGETQYF.